Sequencing of this TCR beta chain was carried out in a study of tumor and adjacent non-tumor tissue in lung cancer. Looking at the study overall: Aged about 30 to 76 years, patients included 10 men and 4 to 6 women with stage I to III disease.

Study observations and caveats: Compared with tumor, normal lung showed significantly lower TCR diversity.

This CDR3 has 16 amino acids. CDR1 and CDR2 (germline): MNHEY, SVGAGI. Three rounds of nested PCR, following a modified ARM-PCR protocol, produced the TCRbeta library. TCRdb fed the multiplex PCR reads into MiXCR, producing one record per CDR3 protein. The table includes about 44,000 distinct CDR3 sequences, under 75% detected once. RNA was extracted from bulk tissue without any cell sorting. The normal lung tissue was taken more than 3 cm from the tumor edge. About this clonotype: No antigen is known for it. The junction differs from germline at one of its ends, possibly a read error.

The V gene is TRBV6-5, the J gene TRBJ2-7; 7 bases match TRBD2. The specimen sequenced was distant non-tumor lung tissue. The TCR was taken from a woman aged 70 to 79 with non-small cell lung cancer. As DNA, the CDR3 is TGTGCCAGCACTTACTCTTGGGGCGGGAGTCCCCACGGGCAGTACTTC. This encodes CASTYSWGGSPHGQYF.